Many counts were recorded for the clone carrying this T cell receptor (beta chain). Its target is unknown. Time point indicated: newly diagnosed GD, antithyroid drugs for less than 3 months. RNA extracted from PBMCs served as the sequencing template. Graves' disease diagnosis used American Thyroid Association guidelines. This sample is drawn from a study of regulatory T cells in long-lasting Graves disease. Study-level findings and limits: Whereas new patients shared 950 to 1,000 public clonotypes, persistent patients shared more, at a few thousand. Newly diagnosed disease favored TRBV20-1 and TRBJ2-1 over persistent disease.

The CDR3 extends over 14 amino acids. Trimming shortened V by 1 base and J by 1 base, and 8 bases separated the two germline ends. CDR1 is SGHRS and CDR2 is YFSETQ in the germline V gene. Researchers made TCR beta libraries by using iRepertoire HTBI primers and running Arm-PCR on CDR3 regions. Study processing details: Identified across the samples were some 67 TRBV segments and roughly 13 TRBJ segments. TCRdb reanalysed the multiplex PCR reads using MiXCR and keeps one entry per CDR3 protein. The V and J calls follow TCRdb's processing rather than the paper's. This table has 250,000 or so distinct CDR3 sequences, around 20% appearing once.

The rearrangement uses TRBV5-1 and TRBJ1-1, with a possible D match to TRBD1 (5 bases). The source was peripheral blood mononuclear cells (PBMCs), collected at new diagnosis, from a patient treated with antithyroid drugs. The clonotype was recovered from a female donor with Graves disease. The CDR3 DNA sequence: TGCGCCAGCAGCTTGTGGGGGACGAACACTGAAGCTTTCTTT. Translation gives CASSLWGTNTEAFF.